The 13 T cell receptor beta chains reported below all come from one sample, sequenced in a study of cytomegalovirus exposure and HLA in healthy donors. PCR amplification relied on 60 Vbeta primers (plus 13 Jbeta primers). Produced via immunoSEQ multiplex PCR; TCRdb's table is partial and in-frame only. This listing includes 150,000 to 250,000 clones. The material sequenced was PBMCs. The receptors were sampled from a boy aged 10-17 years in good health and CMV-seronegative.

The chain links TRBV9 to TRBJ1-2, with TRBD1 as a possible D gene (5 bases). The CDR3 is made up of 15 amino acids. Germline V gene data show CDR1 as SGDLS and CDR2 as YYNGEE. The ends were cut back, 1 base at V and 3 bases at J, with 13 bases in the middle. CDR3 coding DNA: TGTGCCAGCAGCGTACACGGGGGGTTGGACTATGGCTACACCTTC. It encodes CASSVHGGLDYGYTF.

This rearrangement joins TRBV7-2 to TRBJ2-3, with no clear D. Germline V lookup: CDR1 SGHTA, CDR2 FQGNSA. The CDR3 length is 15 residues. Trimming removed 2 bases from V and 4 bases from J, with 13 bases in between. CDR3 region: CASSLNLGSADTQYF. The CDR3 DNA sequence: TGTGCCAGCAGCTTAAACCTTGGAAGCGCAGATACGCAGTATTTT.

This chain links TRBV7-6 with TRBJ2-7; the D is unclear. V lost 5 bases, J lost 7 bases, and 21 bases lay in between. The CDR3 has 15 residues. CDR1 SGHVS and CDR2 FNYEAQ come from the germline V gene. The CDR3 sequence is CASSARMLWVGEQYF. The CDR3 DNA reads TGTGCCAGCAGCGCGCGGATGCTTTGGGTCGGGGAGCAGTACTTC.

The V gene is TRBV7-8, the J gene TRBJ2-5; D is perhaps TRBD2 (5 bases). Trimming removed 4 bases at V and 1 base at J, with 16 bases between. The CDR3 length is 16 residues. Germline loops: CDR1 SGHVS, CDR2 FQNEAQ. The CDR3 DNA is TGTGCCAGCAGCTCACATAGCGAGCATAGCCAAGAGACCCAGTACTTC. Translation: CASSSHSEHSQETQYF.

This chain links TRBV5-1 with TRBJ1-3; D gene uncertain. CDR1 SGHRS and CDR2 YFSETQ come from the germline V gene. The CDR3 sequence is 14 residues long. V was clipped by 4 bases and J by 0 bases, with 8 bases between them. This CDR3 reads CASSSDGSGNTIYF. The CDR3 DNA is TGCGCCAGCAGCAGCGATGGCTCTGGAAACACCATATATTTT.

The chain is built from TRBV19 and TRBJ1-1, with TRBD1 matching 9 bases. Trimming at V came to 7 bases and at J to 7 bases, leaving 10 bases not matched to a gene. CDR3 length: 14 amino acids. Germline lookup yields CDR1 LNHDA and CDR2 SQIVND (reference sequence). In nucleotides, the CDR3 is TGTGCCAGTATTTCCACAGGGGGCCGGGGTGAAGCTTTCTTT. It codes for CASISTGGRGEAFF.

Written as DNA, the CDR3 is TGTGCCAGTAGTATAACGGGGGGAGTAGCTGAAGCTTTCTTT. It yields the protein CASSITGGVAEAFF. The chain joins TRBV19 to TRBJ1-1; D might be TRBD1 (5 bases). CDR3 size: 14 residues. Germline V lookup: CDR1 LNHDA, CDR2 SQIVND (reference sequence). Trimming took off 2 bases at V and 6 bases at J, with 13 bases between the two ends. Using reference TRBV19 and TRBJ1-1 for the parts outside the CDR3, the full variable domain is DGGITQSPKYLFRKEGQNVTLSCEQNLNHDAMYWYRQDPGQGLRLIYYSQIVNDFQKGDIAEGYSVSREKKESFPLTVTSAQKNPTAFYLCASSITGGVAEAFFGQGTRLTVV.

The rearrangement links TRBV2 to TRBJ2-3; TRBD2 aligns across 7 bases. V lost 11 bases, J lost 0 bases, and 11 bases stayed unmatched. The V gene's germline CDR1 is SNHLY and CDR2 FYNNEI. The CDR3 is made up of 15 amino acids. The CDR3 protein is CAASVRGVSTDTQYF. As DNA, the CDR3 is TGTGCCGCTTCCGTTCGGGGGGTTAGCACAGATACGCAGTATTTT.

The CDR3 region has the DNA TGTGCCAGCAGCTTGGCTTCTAGCGGCCACTACAATGAGCAGTTCTTC. The encoded protein is CASSLASSGHYNEQFF. This rearrangement joins TRBV5-6 to TRBJ2-1; 7 nucleotides agree with TRBD2. The ends lost 0 bases at V and 3 bases at J; junction bases unmatched: 6. Germline lookup yields CDR1 SGHDT and CDR2 YYEEEE. This CDR3 contains 16 residues. The whole variable domain, filled in from reference TRBV5-6 and TRBJ2-1, reads DAGVTQSPTHLIKTRGQQVTLRCSPKSGHDTVSWYQQALGQGPQFIFQYYEEEERQRGNFPDRFSGHQFPNYSSELNVNALLLGDSALYLCASSLASSGHYNEQFFGPGTRLTVL.

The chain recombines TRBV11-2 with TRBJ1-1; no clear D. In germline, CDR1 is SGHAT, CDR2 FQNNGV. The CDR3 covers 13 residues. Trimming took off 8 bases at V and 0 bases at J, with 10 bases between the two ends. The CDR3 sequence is CASDYGLNTEAFF. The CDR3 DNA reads TGTGCCAGCGACTATGGGCTGAACACTGAAGCTTTCTTT.

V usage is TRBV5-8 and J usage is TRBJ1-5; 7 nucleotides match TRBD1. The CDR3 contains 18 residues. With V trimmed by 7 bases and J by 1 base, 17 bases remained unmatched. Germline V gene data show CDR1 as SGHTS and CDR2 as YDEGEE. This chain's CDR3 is CASGHRDRLNKSNQPQHF. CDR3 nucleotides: TGTGCCAGCGGACACCGGGACAGACTAAACAAGAGCAATCAGCCCCAGCATTTT.

The CDR3: CASRALSEGLTQETQYF. The CDR3, as DNA: TGTGCCAGCAGAGCCCTATCAGAGGGACTAACCCAAGAGACCCAGTACTTC. The rearrangement links TRBV7-9 to TRBJ2-5, with 7 bases matching TRBD2. CDR1 SEHNR and CDR2 FQNEAQ come from the germline V gene (reference sequence). The CDR3 sequence is 17 residues long. V lost 6 bases to trimming and J lost 1 base; unmatched junction nucleotides: 14.

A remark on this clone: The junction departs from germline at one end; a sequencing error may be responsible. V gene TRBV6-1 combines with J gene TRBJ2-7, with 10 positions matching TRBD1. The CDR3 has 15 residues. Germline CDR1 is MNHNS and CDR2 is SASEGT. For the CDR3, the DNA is TGTGCCAGCAGCGACCTGACAGGGGGCTCCCACGAGCAGTACTTC. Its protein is CASSDLTGGSHEQYF.